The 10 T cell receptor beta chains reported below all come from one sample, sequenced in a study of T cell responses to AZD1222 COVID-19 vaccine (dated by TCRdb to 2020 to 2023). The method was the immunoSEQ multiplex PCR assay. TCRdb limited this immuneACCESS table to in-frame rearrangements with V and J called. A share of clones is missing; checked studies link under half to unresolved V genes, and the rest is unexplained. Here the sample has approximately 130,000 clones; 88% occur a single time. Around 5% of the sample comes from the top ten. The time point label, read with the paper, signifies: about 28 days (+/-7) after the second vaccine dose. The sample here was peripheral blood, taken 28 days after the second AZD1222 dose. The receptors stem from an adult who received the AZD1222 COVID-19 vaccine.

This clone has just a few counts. CDR3 coding DNA: TGTGCCACCCGGGGTAGCGGGGACACCGGGGAGCTGTTTTTT. Amino acid sequence: CATRGSGDTGELFF. The genes are TRBV7-2 and TRBJ2-2; 8 nucleotides line up with TRBD2. The V segment lost 10 bases and the J segment 3 bases; nucleotides outside the gene matches: 7. From germline, CDR1 is SGHTA and CDR2 FQGNSA. This CDR3 comprises 14 residues.

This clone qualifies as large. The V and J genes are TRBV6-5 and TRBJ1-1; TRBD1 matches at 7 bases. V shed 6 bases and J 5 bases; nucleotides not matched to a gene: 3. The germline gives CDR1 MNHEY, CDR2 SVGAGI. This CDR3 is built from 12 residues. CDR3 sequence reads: CASSLDRTEAFF. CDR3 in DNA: TGTGCCAGCAGCTTGGACAGGACTGAAGCTTTCTTT.

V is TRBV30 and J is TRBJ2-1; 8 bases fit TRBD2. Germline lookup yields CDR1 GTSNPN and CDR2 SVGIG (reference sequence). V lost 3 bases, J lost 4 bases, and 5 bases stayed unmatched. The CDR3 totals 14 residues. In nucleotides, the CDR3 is TGTGCCTGGAGCCCGGGACTAGGGTACAATGAGCAGTTCTTC. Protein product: CAWSPGLGYNEQFF.

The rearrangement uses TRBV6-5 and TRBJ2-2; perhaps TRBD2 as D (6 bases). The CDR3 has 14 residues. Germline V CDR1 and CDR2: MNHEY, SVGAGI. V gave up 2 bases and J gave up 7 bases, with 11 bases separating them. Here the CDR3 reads CASSYSTSIGELFF. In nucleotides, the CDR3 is TGTGCCAGCAGTTACAGTACTAGCATCGGGGAGCTGTTTTTT.

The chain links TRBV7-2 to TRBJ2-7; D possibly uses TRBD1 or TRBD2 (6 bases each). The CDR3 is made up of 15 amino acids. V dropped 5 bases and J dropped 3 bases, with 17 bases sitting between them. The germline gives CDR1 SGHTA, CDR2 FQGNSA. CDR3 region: CASSPRLGGYYEQYF. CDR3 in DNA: TGTGCCAGCAGCCCACGACTCGGGGGCTACTACGAGCAGTACTTC.

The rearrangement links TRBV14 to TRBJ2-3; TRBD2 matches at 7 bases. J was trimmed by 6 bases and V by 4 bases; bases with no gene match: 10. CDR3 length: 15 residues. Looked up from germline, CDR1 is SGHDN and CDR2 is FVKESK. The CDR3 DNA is TGTGCCAGCAGCCCTACGACTAGCCGGAGTGATACGCAGTATTTT. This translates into CASSPTTSRSDTQYF.

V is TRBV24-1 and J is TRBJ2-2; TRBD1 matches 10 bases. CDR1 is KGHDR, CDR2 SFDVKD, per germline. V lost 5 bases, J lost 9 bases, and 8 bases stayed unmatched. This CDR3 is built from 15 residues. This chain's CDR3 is CATSANGQGGRELFF. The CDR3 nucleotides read TGTGCCACCAGTGCTAATGGACAGGGGGGCCGGGAGCTGTTTTTT.

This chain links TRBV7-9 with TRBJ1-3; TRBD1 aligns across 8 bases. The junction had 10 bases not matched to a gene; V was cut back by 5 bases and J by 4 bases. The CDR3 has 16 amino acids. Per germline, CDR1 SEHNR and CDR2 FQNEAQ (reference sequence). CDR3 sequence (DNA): TGTGCCAGCAGCCCGGGCCAGGGGGCTAGAGGAAACACCATATATTTT. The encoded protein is CASSPGQGARGNTIYF.

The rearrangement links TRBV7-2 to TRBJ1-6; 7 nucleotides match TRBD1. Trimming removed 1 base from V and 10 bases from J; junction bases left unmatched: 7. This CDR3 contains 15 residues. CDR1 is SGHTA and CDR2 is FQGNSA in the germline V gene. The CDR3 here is CASSLEGRGISPLHF. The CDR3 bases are TGTGCCAGCAGCTTAGAGGGCAGGGGGATCTCACCCCTCCACTTT. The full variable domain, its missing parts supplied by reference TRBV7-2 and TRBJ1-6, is GAGVSQSPSNKVTEKGKDVELRCDPISGHTALYWYRQSLGQGLEFLIYFQGNSAPDKSGLPSDRFSAERTGGSVSTLTIQRTQQEDSAVYLCASSLEGRGISPLHFGNGTRLTVT.

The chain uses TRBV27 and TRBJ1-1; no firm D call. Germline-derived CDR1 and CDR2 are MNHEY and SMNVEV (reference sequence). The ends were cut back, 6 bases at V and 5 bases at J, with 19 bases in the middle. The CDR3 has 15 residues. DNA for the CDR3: TGTGCCAGCAGCCCTGGGCCAGCTGTTGGAACTGAAGCTTTCTTT. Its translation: CASSPGPAVGTEAFF.